This is a list of T cell receptor beta chains from one sample in a study of human T cells and chemical hapten exposure. TCRdb passed the RACE reads through MiXCR, listing each CDR3 protein once. The sample comprises approximately 32,000 distinct CDR3 sequences, around 10% of which are singletons, and 1.9% rests with the top ten. The sample here was whole blood, taken in connection with sensitization to the hapten diphenylcyclopropenone (DPC). Receptor source: a middle-aged woman with alopecia areata. Some clones in this sample may be carry-over from other donors' samples. Both conserved end residues are part of each CDR3. A D gene is named only where the DNA matches it firmly. Some rows have no size entry. The others give once, few or many, or a class for an expanded clone.

j_gene: TRBJ2-6
d_gene: -
v_gene: TRBV14
abundance: few
CDR3aa: CASSPTGTGANVLTF
CDR3nt: TGTGCCAGCAGCCCCACAGGGACGGGGGCCAACGTCCTGACTTTC

j_gene: TRBJ1-1
d_gene: -
v_gene: TRBV7-8
abundance: -
CDR3aa: CASSVGRAEAFF
CDR3nt: TGTGCCAGCAGCGTTGGAAGGGCTGAAGCTTTCTTT

j_gene: TRBJ2-3
d_gene: -
v_gene: TRBV29-1
abundance: many
CDR3aa: CSVDAAGTDTQYF
CDR3nt: TGCAGCGTTGACGCGGCGGGCACAGATACGCAGTATTTT

j_gene: TRBJ1-1
d_gene: -
v_gene: TRBV10-2
abundance: -
CDR3aa: CASSVARNTEAFF
CDR3nt: TGCGCCAGCAGTGTAGCTCGGAACACTGAAGCTTTCTTT

j_gene: TRBJ1-1
d_gene: -
v_gene: TRBV4-3
abundance: -
CDR3aa: CASSQDMSGLREAFF
CDR3nt: TGCGCCAGCAGCCAAGATATGTCAGGACTCCGTGAAGCTTTCTTT

j_gene: TRBJ2-4
d_gene: -
v_gene: TRBV28
abundance: few
CDR3aa: CASSLVRLAKNIQYF
CDR3nt: TGTGCCAGCAGCCTCGTTCGCCTAGCCAAAAACATTCAGTACTTC

j_gene: TRBJ2-1
d_gene: TRBD2
v_gene: TRBV20-1
abundance: few
CDR3aa: CSANRLAGGRDRDEQFF
CDR3nt: TGCAGTGCTAACCGACTAGCGGGAGGGCGAGATCGGGATGAGCAGTTCTTC

j_gene: TRBJ1-5
d_gene: -
v_gene: TRBV2
abundance: many
CDR3aa: CASSEGQPFAGSQHF
CDR3nt: TGTGCCAGCAGTGAAGGACAGCCTTTTGCGGGTTCCCAGCATTTT

j_gene: TRBJ1-1
d_gene: TRBD1
v_gene: TRBV18
abundance: many
CDR3aa: CASSRDRGEAFF
CDR3nt: TGTGCCAGCTCGCGCGACAGGGGTGAAGCTTTCTTT

j_gene: TRBJ2-1
d_gene: TRBD2
v_gene: TRBV29-1
abundance: many
CDR3aa: CSGLAGGNEQFF
CDR3nt: TGCAGCGGACTAGCAGGAGGCAATGAGCAGTTCTTC